This T cell receptor beta chain appears in the sequencing data of a study of blood T cell repertoires in COVID-19. The ends were cut back, 7 bases at V and 6 bases at J, with 15 bases in the middle. This CDR3 contains 13 residues. The germline V gene has CDR1 SNHLY and CDR2 FYNNEI. As handled by the study authors: By means of reference gene primer amplification, nucleated cell counts were estimated. TCRdb keeps only in-frame clones here, not all; method: immunoSEQ multiplex PCR. V and J calls and clone size come straight from that table; D and trimming were deduced from the DNA. The data show about 200,000 clones, approximately 78% seen once.

The receptor's source is a woman aged 80 or over with COVID-19, enrolled during active disease. The source material was peripheral blood. This sequence joins TRBV2 and TRBJ1-1; the D is unclear. Here the CDR3 reads CASILSVKSEAFF. Written as DNA, the CDR3 is TGTGCCAGCATCCTTTCAGTTAAATCTGAAGCTTTCTTT.